This is a list of T cell receptor beta chains from one sample in a study of spatial heterogeneity in lung cancer. One entry per CDR3 protein results from TCRdb running MiXCR on the 5' RACE reads. The sample records tens of thousands of distinct CDR3 sequences, 9.7% being singletons. Sequenced here: PBMCs, sampled at follow-up. The receptors come from a male donor with early-stage non-small cell lung cancer. CDR3s include the opening cysteine and the closing phenylalanine or tryptophan. The D gene is left open where the match is weak. Clone size is stated in some rows and not others, as once, few, many or a class when expanded.

cdr3_aa	cdr3_nt	v_call	d_call	clone_size	j_call
CASRSGGRNEQYF	TGTGCCAGCAGGTCGGGGGGTCGGAACGAGCAGTACTTC	TRBV28	TRBD2	few	TRBJ2-7
CASSLGRKETQYF	TGCGCCAGCAGCTTGGGTAGAAAAGAGACCCAGTACTTC	TRBV5-1	-	many	TRBJ2-5
CASSLLAGSSGNTIYF	TGTGCCAGCAGCTTGCTGGCAGGCAGCTCTGGAAACACCATATATTTT	TRBV5-6	-	few	TRBJ1-3
CASSVHPPGTSGGIYNEQFF	TGTGCCAGCAGCGTACACCCTCCCGGGACTAGCGGGGGGATTTACAATGAGCAGTTCTTC	TRBV9	TRBD2	-	TRBJ2-1
CASSLGAGRQTQYF	TGTGCCAGCAGCTTGGGGGCAGGGCGGCAGACCCAGTACTTC	TRBV5-6	-	-	TRBJ2-5
CAISEPDGDRSFSYEQYF	TGTGCCATCAGTGAGCCAGACGGGGACAGGAGTTTCTCCTACGAGCAGTACTTC	TRBV10-3	TRBD1	many	TRBJ2-7
CASSADSLLTEAFF	TGTGCCAGCAGCGCCGACAGCCTCCTCACTGAAGCTTTCTTT	TRBV7-2	-	many	TRBJ1-1
CASSQTQGNEQFF	TGTGCCAGCAGCCAGACGCAGGGAAATGAGCAGTTCTTC	TRBV3-1	-	many	TRBJ2-1
CASSYSPEGYGYTF	TGTGCCAGCAGTTACTCCCCAGAGGGGTATGGCTACACCTTC	TRBV6-6	-	-	TRBJ1-2
CASSRGGTYEQYF	TGTGCCAGCAGCCGAGGAGGAACCTACGAGCAGTACTTC	TRBV7-9	-	few	TRBJ2-7
CSATGHQNQPQHF	TGCAGTGCTACGGGACACCAGAATCAGCCCCAGCATTTT	TRBV20-1	-	many	TRBJ1-5
CASSQENTFFGNTIYF	TGCGCCAGCAGCCAAGAAAACACCTTCTTCGGAAACACCATATATTTT	TRBV4-3	-	-	TRBJ1-3
CASSYRLTRQGGSETQYF	TGTGCCAGCAGTTACCGACTCACTAGACAGGGGGGTTCAGAGACCCAGTACTTC	TRBV6-6	TRBD1	many	TRBJ2-5
CASSLVAGGAGTEAFF	TGTGCCAGCAGCTTAGTGGCAGGGGGCGCAGGCACTGAAGCTTTCTTT	TRBV7-8	TRBD1	many	TRBJ1-1
CASSPKTGNEKLFF	TGTGCCAGCTCACCTAAGACAGGGAATGAAAAACTGTTTTTT	TRBV18	TRBD1	many	TRBJ1-4
CASSSRRTGVMNTEAFF	TGTGCCAGCAGTTCCCGGAGGACAGGAGTTATGAACACTGAAGCTTTCTTT	TRBV12-3/TRBV12-4	TRBD1	many	TRBJ1-1
CASSFSLQDTSTDTQYF	TGTGCCAGCAGTTTTTCCCTCCAGGATACTAGCACAGATACGCAGTATTTT	TRBV6-5	-	many	TRBJ2-3
CASSLAPMNTEAFF	TGTGCCAGCAGCTTAGCGCCGATGAACACTGAAGCTTTCTTT	TRBV11-2	-	-	TRBJ1-1
CASRDQNTGELFF	TGTGCCAGCAGGGATCAGAACACCGGGGAGCTGTTTTTT	TRBV5-4	-	many	TRBJ2-2
CASSLSGGQTDTQYF	TGTGCCAGCAGCCTCAGCGGAGGGCAAACAGATACGCAGTATTTT	TRBV11-2	-	few	TRBJ2-3
CSASAGPSSYNEQFF	TGCAGTGCTAGTGCGGGCCCTAGCTCCTACAATGAGCAGTTCTTC	TRBV20-1	-	many	TRBJ2-1
CSATGSNQPQHF	TGCAGTGCGACAGGTTCCAATCAGCCCCAGCATTTT	TRBV20-1	-	-	TRBJ1-5
CASSALGAVDSPLHF	TGTGCCAGCAGCGCCCTAGGGGCGGTAGATTCACCCCTCCACTTT	TRBV9	-	many	TRBJ1-6
CASSRGEDTQYF	TGTGCCAGCAGCAGGGGAGAAGATACGCAGTATTTT	TRBV6-1	-	-	TRBJ2-3
CATSRPPGQGTWQYF	TGTGCCACCAGCAGACCGCCGGGACAGGGGACCTGGCAGTACTTC	TRBV15	TRBD1	many	TRBJ2-7
CASARTGGFTDTQYF	TGTGCCAGCGCAAGGACCGGGGGGTTCACAGATACGCAGTATTTT	TRBV11-3	TRBD2	few	TRBJ2-3
CASSHSGKETQYF	TGCGCCAGCAGCCATAGCGGCAAAGAGACCCAGTACTTC	TRBV10-1	-	few	TRBJ2-5
CASSLEGLAAPHEQFF	TGTGCCAGCAGCTTAGAAGGACTAGCGGCCCCTCATGAGCAGTTCTTC	TRBV7-9	TRBD2	medium-sized	TRBJ2-1
CASSLVPGGLRETQYF	TGTGCCAGCAGCTTAGTACCAGGGGGCTTGAGAGAGACCCAGTACTTC	TRBV5-6	TRBD1	many	TRBJ2-5
CASSQFFGGLANEQFF	TGTGCCAGCAGCCAATTTTTCGGGGGGCTCGCCAATGAGCAGTTCTTC	TRBV3-1	-	-	TRBJ2-1
CSTRTSGPMREQYF	TGCAGCACCAGGACTAGCGGACCGATGCGCGAGCAGTACTTC	TRBV29-1	TRBD2	few	TRBJ2-7
CASSPGGPGGVYEQYF	TGTGCCAGCAGCCCCGGAGGACCAGGGGGCGTTTACGAGCAGTACTTC	TRBV7-9	TRBD1	many	TRBJ2-7
CASLSRRRDEQYF	TGCGCCAGCCTAAGCAGGCGTCGCGACGAGCAGTACTTC	TRBV10-2	-	-	TRBJ2-7
CASSRGDGTNSPLHF	TGTGCCAGCAGCCGAGGGGACGGCACTAATTCACCCCTCCACTTT	TRBV3-1	-	many	TRBJ1-6
CASSLGPQSGGTQYF	TGCGCCAGCAGCCTGGGCCCACAATCCGGGGGGACCCAGTACTTC	TRBV5-1	-	-	TRBJ2-5
CASHRGPQETQYF	TGTGCCAGCCACCGGGGTCCGCAAGAGACCCAGTACTTC	TRBV6-2/TRBV6-3	-	-	TRBJ2-5
CSASPGGAGETQYF	TGCAGTGCCTCACCAGGGGGCGCCGGAGAGACCCAGTACTTC	TRBV20-1	TRBD1	-	TRBJ2-5
CASSLVLPSYNSPLHF	TGTGCCAGCAGTTTAGTCCTTCCCTCCTATAATTCACCCCTCCACTTT	TRBV27	-	many	TRBJ1-6
CASSLREQGFNSPLHF	TGTGCCAGCAGTCTACGGGAACAGGGGTTTAATTCACCCCTCCACTTT	TRBV28	TRBD1	few	TRBJ1-6
CASSRGQGRPGANVLTF	TGCGCCAGCAGCCGGGGACAGGGGAGGCCTGGGGCCAACGTCCTGACTTTC	TRBV4-1	TRBD1	-	TRBJ2-6
CASSYSQGGNQPQHF	TGTGCCAGCAGTTACAGTCAGGGGGGCAATCAGCCCCAGCATTTT	TRBV6-2/TRBV6-3	TRBD1	few	TRBJ1-5
CASGGGIADTQYF	TGTGCCAGCGGGGGGGGCATTGCAGATACGCAGTATTTT	TRBV6-1	-	few	TRBJ2-3
CASGLGGAGGYEQYF	TGTGCCAGCGGCCTGGGGGGGGCCGGAGGATACGAGCAGTACTTC	TRBV28	-	few	TRBJ2-7
CASSLGTVSPGELFF	TGTGCCAGCAGTTTAGGGACAGTTTCACCCGGGGAGCTGTTTTTT	TRBV12-3/TRBV12-4	-	many	TRBJ2-2
CASTPGQGMTGELFF	TGTGCCAGCACCCCGGGACAGGGGATGACCGGGGAGCTGTTTTTT	TRBV28	TRBD1	many	TRBJ2-2
CSASPIATNEKLFF	TGCAGTGCTAGCCCTATCGCAACTAATGAAAAACTGTTTTTT	TRBV20-1	-	many	TRBJ1-4
CATSRDGGRGSSYNEQFF	TGTGCCACCAGCAGAGATGGGGGGCGGGGGAGCTCCTACAATGAGCAGTTCTTC	TRBV15	-	many	TRBJ2-1
CASGPRKLEPQHF	TGTGCCAGCGGCCCCCGGAAGCTGGAGCCCCAGCATTTT	TRBV6-6	-	many	TRBJ1-5
CASTADRPGAEAFF	TGCGCCAGCACCGCGGACAGGCCCGGAGCTGAAGCTTTCTTT	TRBV5-1	TRBD1	-	TRBJ1-1
CASRGMGGQPQHF	TGTGCCAGCAGGGGGATGGGAGGACAGCCCCAGCATTTT	TRBV7-8	-	many	TRBJ1-5
CASSPGLRKNTGELFF	TGTGCCAGCAGTCCGGGCCTTAGAAAAAACACCGGGGAGCTGTTTTTT	TRBV5-4	-	-	TRBJ2-2
CASSYGVEEQYF	TGTGCCAGCAGTTACGGGGTGGAAGAGCAGTACTTC	TRBV6-6	-	many	TRBJ2-7
CASSLGPGGYTF	TGTGCCAGCAGCTTGGGCCCCGGTGGCTACACCTTC	TRBV5-6	-	many	TRBJ1-2
CASSARQGIPFETQYF	TGTGCCAGCAGTGCCCGACAGGGGATTCCCTTTGAGACCCAGTACTTC	TRBV6-1	TRBD1	few	TRBJ2-5
CASSGGTRNQPQHF	TGTGCCAGCAGTGGCGGGACACGCAATCAGCCCCAGCATTTT	TRBV25-1	-	few	TRBJ1-5